Presented here are 24 T cell receptor beta chains from one specimen sequenced in a study of naive and memory T cell subsets. The beta constant-region primer was an equimolar mix of two oligonucleotides covering TRBC1 and TRBC2. TCRdb recomputed calls from the UMI-ligation and nested PCR reads with MiXCR, one row per CDR3 protein. The data hold approximately 82,000 distinct CDR3 sequences, with over 7% observed a single time. The sample consisted of central memory CD4+ T cells from blood. The receptor set was obtained from a human donor in good health.

At least ten counts were recorded for this clonotype. This chain connects TRBV6-6 to TRBJ1-1, with D unresolved. This CDR3 has 13 amino acids. Germline V lookup: CDR1 MNHNY, CDR2 SVGAGI (reference sequence). The ends were cut back, 4 bases at V and 2 bases at J, with 8 bases in the middle. For the CDR3, the DNA is TGTGCCAGCAGTTCCAGCAGTAACACTGAAGCTTTCTTT. This translates into CASSSSSNTEAFF.

In this sample, this clonotype turned up many times. J is TRBJ1-5 and V is TRBV7-2; D may be TRBD1 (6 bases). The CDR3 runs to 15 residues. Germline CDR1 and CDR2: SGHTA and FQGNSA. Trimming left V 5 bases short and J 4 bases short, with 15 bases between. CDR3 loop: CASSPAGAGNQPQHF. The CDR3 nucleotides are TGTGCCAGCAGCCCAGCGGGGGCAGGAAATCAGCCCCAGCATTTT.

This clonotype was seen only a few times. This chain's CDR3 is CAWNLAGAETQYF. In DNA form, the CDR3 reads TGTGCCTGGAACCTAGCGGGGGCAGAGACCCAGTACTTC. The rearrangement links TRBV30 to TRBJ2-5; TRBD2 aligns across 10 bases. After removal of 4 bases from V and 4 bases from J, the junction contained 3 bases not matched to a gene. CDR3 length equals 13 residues. CDR1 is GTSNPN and CDR2 is SVGIG in the germline V gene (reference sequence). Full variable domain (outside the CDR3, taken from reference TRBV30 and TRBJ2-5): SQTIHQWPATLVQPVGSPLSLECTVEGTSNPNLYWYRQAAGRGLQLLFYSVGIGQISSEVPQNLSASRPQDRQFILSSKKLLLSDSGFYLCAWNLAGAETQYFGPGTRLLVL.

Remarks on this clonotype: This may be a read error: a much more frequent sequence differs by one nucleotide. In DNA, the CDR3 is TGCAGTGCTGGAGATGGGCTTGGAAGTTCACCCCTCCACTTT. This codes for CSAGDGLGSSPLHF. The chain has TRBV20-1 and TRBJ1-6; D not resolved. CDR3 length: 14 residues. CDR1 DFQATT and CDR2 SNEGSKA come from the germline V gene (reference sequence).

This chain uses TRBV10-3 with TRBJ1-2; D gene uncertain. Germline V gene lookup returns CDR1 ENHRY and CDR2 SYGVKD. Deletions cut 3 bases from V and 0 bases from J, with 8 bases between. The CDR3 covers 14 residues. The CDR3 DNA reads as TGTGCCATCAGTGACAGTCAAGCTAACTATGGCTACACCTTC. Its protein product is CAISDSQANYGYTF.

The table lists this clonotype with many counts. The chain combines TRBV20-1 with TRBJ2-3; 12 bases are shared with TRBD1. The CDR3 length is 17 residues. The germline V gene encodes CDR1 DFQATT and CDR2 SNEGSKA (reference sequence). The junction had 14 bases not matched to a gene; V was cut back by 4 bases and J by 6 bases. The chain's CDR3 is CSANPSRRDRGPDTQYF. The CDR3 region has the DNA TGCAGTGCTAACCCAAGCCGCCGGGACAGGGGGCCGGATACGCAGTATTTT.

The gene calls are TRBV3-1 and TRBJ2-3; 8 bases are shared with TRBD2. CDR3 length: 18 amino acids. From germline, CDR1 is LGHDT and CDR2 YNNKEL (reference sequence). V dropped 1 base and J dropped 4; count of bases not matched to a gene: 13. CDR3 DNA sequence: TGTGCCAGCAGCCAAGGGGGGAGTCGAGCGGGAGTCTCAGATACGCAGTATTTT. Protein sequence: CASSQGGSRAGVSDTQYF.

There are many counts of this clonotype. The chain combines TRBV5-1 with TRBJ1-2, with 9 bases identical to TRBD1. The V gene end was trimmed by 0 bases and the J gene end by 4 bases; junction bases not matched to a gene: 7. CDR1 and CDR2 (germline): SGHRS, YFSETQ. This CDR3 has 16 residues. In DNA form, the CDR3 reads TGCGCCAGCAGCTTGGTTACAGGGGGCGACTCCTATGGCTACACCTTC. Its translation is CASSLVTGGDSYGYTF.

This clonotype was counted at least ten times. The V and J genes are TRBV12-3 or TRBV12-4 and TRBJ1-1, with D possibly TRBD1 on 6 matching bases. The CDR3 contains 13 residues. With 6 bases removed from V and 4 bases from J, the gap between germline ends came to 12 bases. CDR3 DNA sequence: TGTGCCAGCAGGACACCAGGGGTCACTGAAGCTTTCTTT. As protein: CASRTPGVTEAFF.

The table lists this clonotype with many counts. The rearrangement uses TRBV6-2 or TRBV6-3 and TRBJ2-3; unclear D gene. The ends were cut back, 6 bases at V and 9 bases at J, with 10 bases in the middle. The CDR3 is 11 amino acids. Per the germline V gene, CDR1 is MNHEY and CDR2 is SVGEGT. CDR3 loop: CASREVGTQYF. CDR3 nucleotides: TGTGCCAGCAGGGAAGTCGGCACGCAGTATTTT.

This clonotype was observed at least ten times. This chain uses TRBV12-3 or TRBV12-4 with TRBJ1-6; D ambiguous. The CDR3 extends over 15 amino acids. V dropped 5 bases and J dropped 4 bases, with 12 bases sitting between them. The CDR3 region is CASSPSSLYNSPLHF. Here the CDR3 DNA reads TGTGCCAGCAGTCCCAGTTCACTTTATAATTCACCCCTCCACTTT.

This clonotype appeared many times. The V call is TRBV11-2, the J call TRBJ2-1; tentatively, D is TRBD1 (6 bases). The CDR3 consists of 14 residues. Trimming took off 5 bases at V and 9 bases at J, with 17 bases between the two ends. Germline V lookup: CDR1 SGHAT, CDR2 FQNNGV. For the CDR3, the DNA is TGTGCCAGCAGCGCGGCGGACAGCCGGGGTGAGCAGTTCTTC. As protein: CASSAADSRGEQFF. The variable domain in full, with the rest retrieved from reference TRBV11-2 and TRBJ2-1, is EAGVAQSPRYKIIEKRQSVAFWCNPISGHATLYWYQQILGQGPKLLIQFQNNGVVDDSQLPKDRFSAERLKGVDSTLKIQPAKLEDSAVYLCASSAADSRGEQFFGPGTRLTVL.

In its sample, this clonotype was seen many times. V usage is TRBV10-3 and J usage is TRBJ2-1, with D perhaps matching TRBD2 (6 bases). The CDR3 runs to 13 residues. V gave up 10 bases and J gave up 1 base, with 11 bases separating them. The germline CDR1 and CDR2 sequences are ENHRY and SYGVKD. CDR3 region: CATGTESYNEQFF. The CDR3 DNA reads TGTGCCACCGGGACTGAGTCCTACAATGAGCAGTTCTTC.

This clonotype was observed a few times. This sequence joins TRBV6-2 or TRBV6-3 and TRBJ1-1; the D gene is possibly TRBD1 (6 bases). The CDR3 runs 15 residues. V lost 6 bases to trimming and J lost 2 bases, with 16 bases between them. Germline V gives CDR1 MNHEY, CDR2 SVGEGT. As DNA, the CDR3 is TGTGCCAGCAGACCCTCCGACAGGTCTAACACTGAAGCTTTCTTT. Translation gives CASRPSDRSNTEAFF.

This clonotype was seen at least ten times. The genes are TRBV7-2 and TRBJ2-5; D may be TRBD1 (6 bases). V lost 5 bases to trimming and J lost 5 bases, with 9 bases between them. Germline assignment: CDR1 SGHTA and CDR2 FQGNSA. The CDR3 loop spans 12 amino acids. The CDR3 here is CASSMRGETQYF. In nucleotides, the CDR3 is TGTGCCAGCAGCATGAGGGGGGAGACCCAGTACTTC.

In this sample, this clonotype turned up many times. The rearrangement joins TRBV12-3 or TRBV12-4 to TRBJ2-2, with TRBD2 identical over 11 bases. Trimming took 5 bases from V and 4 from J; bases not matched to a gene: 6. CDR3 length: 16 amino acids. The CDR3 spells CASSAQTSGITGELFF. Here the CDR3 DNA reads TGTGCCAGCAGTGCTCAGACTAGCGGGATCACCGGGGAGCTGTTTTTT.

This clonotype was observed many times. The chain links TRBV30 to TRBJ2-1; D might be TRBD1 (5 bases). From germline, CDR1 is GTSNPN and CDR2 SVGIG (reference sequence). The CDR3 runs 13 residues. V dropped 4 bases and J dropped 11 bases, with 18 bases sitting between them. The CDR3 region is CAWTINFGAKQFF. The CDR3 DNA sequence: TGTGCCTGGACCATCAATTTTGGGGCCAAGCAGTTCTTC.

The chain joins TRBV10-3 to TRBJ2-2; 7 positions agree with TRBD1. V lost 10 bases to trimming and J lost 4 bases; unmatched junction nucleotides: 12. This CDR3 is built from 15 residues. Germline CDR1 ENHRY, CDR2 SYGVKD. Written as DNA, the CDR3 is TGTGCCACACTTCAAACGACAGGGAGCACCGGGGAGCTGTTTTTT. Protein: CATLQTTGSTGELFF.

The table lists this clonotype with a few counts. The J gene is TRBJ1-2, the V gene TRBV6-5, with D perhaps matching TRBD1 (5 bases). The germline gives CDR1 MNHEY, CDR2 SVGAGI. V was pared by 4 bases and J by 5 bases, with 17 bases between. The length of the CDR3 is 15 residues. The CDR3 here is CASSSEFRAAYGYTF. The DNA of the CDR3 is TGTGCCAGCAGTTCGGAATTCAGGGCCGCGTATGGCTACACCTTC.

The V and J genes are TRBV6-2 or TRBV6-3 and TRBJ2-7; D remains ambiguous. Germline-derived CDR1 and CDR2 are MNHEY and SVGEGT. The CDR3 runs 14 residues. Trimming took off 0 bases at V and 4 bases at J, with 10 bases between the two ends. CDR3 sequence: CASSYSRAGYEQYF. In DNA, the CDR3 is TGTGCCAGCAGTTACTCCAGAGCTGGTTACGAGCAGTACTTC.

This clonotype was picked up a small number of times. This rearrangement joins TRBV7-2 to TRBJ2-7; D is unclear. The V gene lost 2 bases and the J gene lost 3 bases, with 5 bases spanning the gap. The germline gives CDR1 SGHTA, CDR2 FQGNSA. This CDR3 spans 12 amino acids. In nucleotides, the CDR3 is TGTGCCAGCAGCTTAACCAACTACGAGCAGTACTTC. This gives the protein CASSLTNYEQYF.

The sample holds many counts of this clonotype. This sequence joins TRBV27 and TRBJ2-6; D is ambiguous. The V end lost 7 bases, the J end lost 2 bases, and 12 bases lay between the germline ends. The CDR3 loop spans 15 amino acids. CDR1 is MNHEY, CDR2 SMNVEV, per germline (reference sequence). DNA of the CDR3: TGTGCCAGCACCCCGCTCACAGCTGGGGCCAACGTCCTGACTTTC. Protein: CASTPLTAGANVLTF. The full variable domain, in which reference TRBV27 and TRBJ2-6 provide the parts outside the CDR3, is EAQVTQNPRYLITVTGKKLTVTCSQNMNHEYMSWYRQDPGLGLRQIYYSMNVEVTDKGDVPEGYKVSRKEKRNFPLILESPSPNQTSLYFCASTPLTAGANVLTFGAGSRLTVL.

This clonotype was picked up a small number of times. V is TRBV4-2 and J is TRBJ2-1; a weak D match, TRBD1 (7 bases). CDR1 is LGHNA and CDR2 is YNFKEQ in the germline V gene. This CDR3 contains 16 residues. Trimming stripped 1 base from V and 8 bases from J, with 18 bases between. The CDR3 loop is CASSQGNSGGGDEQFF. The CDR3 DNA sequence: TGTGCCAGCAGCCAAGGGAACTCAGGGGGAGGCGATGAGCAGTTCTTC.

The rearrangement uses TRBV12-3 or TRBV12-4 and TRBJ2-1; D perhaps matches TRBD1 (6 bases). CDR3 size: 12 residues. Trimming took 4 bases from V and 12 from J, leaving 13 bases between them. The CDR3 region is CASSSPTTGQFF. The DNA of the CDR3 is TGTGCCAGCAGTTCACCCACGACAGGGCAGTTCTTC.